This T cell receptor beta chain derives from a study of T cell responses to AZD1222 COVID-19 vaccine. Study-level findings and limits: Spike-wide vaccine-associated CD4 TCRs dominated at 160-218 and 743-854. The donors showed a predominance of white British ancestry and of females, with possible underestimation of clonal diversity. In the spike-specific TCR repertoire, nearly half reportedly target unmutated variant regions.

A remark on this clone: Its specificity is unknown.

V was cut by 3 bases and J by 5 bases, with 16 bases left in between. CDR1 and CDR2 (germline): KGHSH, LQKENI. This CDR3 spans 15 amino acids. The assay was immunoSEQ multiplex PCR, and TCRdb's table has in-frame clones only and misses some. This repertoire shows about 130,000 clones, 89% found once; its top ten account for about 6%. The receptor comes from an adult in good health. The chain has TRBV18 and TRBJ1-2, with TRBD1 as a possible D gene (5 bases). Sequencing used peripheral blood, obtained on day 0 of AZD1222 vaccination. As DNA, the CDR3 is TGTGCCAGCTCACCGCGAAGGGACGGCGGATATGGCTACACCTTC. This gives the protein CASSPRRDGGYGYTF.